A selection of T cell receptor beta chains follows, all from one sample in a study of graft-versus-host responses after intestinal transplantation. The assay was immunoSEQ multiplex PCR, and TCRdb's table has in-frame clones only and misses some. The repertoire has 4,000 or so clones, about 31% of them found once; the top ten carry 7.9%. Specimen: alloreactive CD4+ T cells from a mixed lymphocyte reaction culture, collected before transplantation. The receptors here all came from a human patient who was an organ donor for intestinal transplantation. Each CDR3 is given with its conserved first and last residue. Each record gives: V gene, clone size, J gene, D gene, CDR3 DNA, CDR3 protein. D genes are given only for firm matches. Size is omitted from some rows. Given values are once, few, many or a class for expanded clones.

>TRBV4-3|NA|TRBJ2-7|NA
TGCGCCAGCAGCCAAGTAAAGGGCCCCTACGAGCAGTACTTC
CASSQVKGPYEQYF
>TRBV6-1|NA|TRBJ1-6|TRBD1
TGTGCCAGCAGTGATTCGACAGGGTCCGCTTGGGCACCCCTCCACTTT
CASSDSTGSAWAPLHF
>TRBV5-1|few|TRBJ1-2|TRBD1
TGCGCCAGCAGCTTGACAGGGGACTATGGCTACACCTTC
CASSLTGDYGYTF
>TRBV5-6|NA|TRBJ1-2|TRBD1
TGTGCCAGCAAGGACAGGGGGCGCAACTATGGCTACACCTTC
CASKDRGRNYGYTF
>TRBV27|NA|TRBJ2-7|TRBD1
TGTGCCAGCAGTTTGAACAGGGGGGACGGGGAGCAGTACTTC
CASSLNRGDGEQYF
>TRBV7-8|NA|TRBJ1-5|NA
TGTGCCAGCAGCACGGACAGAGTCTATCAGCCCCAGCATTTT
CASSTDRVYQPQHF
>TRBV6-9|NA|TRBJ1-5|NA
TGTGCCAGCAGTGATCAGCCCCAGCATTTT
CASSDQPQHF
>TRBV4-1|once|TRBJ2-5|TRBD2
TGCGCCAGCAGCCAAGATTTTAGCGGGGGCCCACAAGAGACCCAGTACTTC
CASSQDFSGGPQETQYF
>TRBV6-5|few|TRBJ2-5|NA
TGTGCCAGCGGAGGCAACAGGGCAGGAGAGACCCAGTACTTC
CASGGNRAGETQYF
>TRBV7-4|NA|TRBJ1-2|NA
TGTGCCAGCAGCTTAGACCCTAACTATGGCTACACCTTC
CASSLDPNYGYTF
>TRBV29-1|NA|TRBJ2-1|TRBD2
TGCAGCGTATGGGGATGGCGGGGGTCCTTCTACAATGAGCAGTTCTTC
CSVWGWRGSFYNEQFF
>TRBV9|NA|TRBJ1-2|NA
TGTGCCAGCAGCGTGCCTACCCCCCCAGGTGGATATGGCTACACCTTC
CASSVPTPPGGYGYTF
>TRBV6-4|few|TRBJ2-7|NA
TGTGCCAGCAACCGACTACTCATCTACGAGCAGTACTTC
CASNRLLIYEQYF
>TRBV5-5|NA|TRBJ1-3|NA
TGTGCCAGCAGCTTGGTCGGGGTTGTAAACACCATATATTTT
CASSLVGVVNTIYF
>TRBV7-8|few|TRBJ2-2|TRBD1
TGTGCCAGCAGCCGGGACAGGCACGGGGAGCTGTTTTTT
CASSRDRHGELFF
>TRBV4-3|few|TRBJ1-6|NA
TGCGCCAGCAGAATCGGTGGTTATAATTCACCCCTCCACTTT
CASRIGGYNSPLHF
>TRBV20-1|NA|TRBJ2-3|NA
TGCAGTGCTAGAGGCACAGATACGCAGTATTTT
CSARGTDTQYF
>TRBV6-5|NA|TRBJ1-1|NA
TGTGCCAGCAGTCAGGGACAGAACACTGAAGCTTTCTTT
CASSQGQNTEAFF
>TRBV6-5|NA|TRBJ2-3|TRBD2
TGTGCCAGTGGACTAGCGGGGGGAAGTACGCAGTATTTT
CASGLAGGSTQYF
>TRBV6-1|NA|TRBJ1-1|NA
TGTGCCAGCAGACAGAACACTGAAGCTTTCTTT
CASRQNTEAFF
>TRBV4-1|NA|TRBJ1-3|TRBD1
TGCGCCAGCAGCCAAACAGGGGCTGGAAACACCATATATTTT
CASSQTGAGNTIYF